The entry that follows covers one T cell receptor beta chain sequence. No antigen is known for it. This specimen comes from a study of cytomegalovirus exposure and HLA in healthy donors. The V gene lost 5 bases and the J gene lost 4 bases, with 12 bases spanning the gap. Germline-derived CDR1 and CDR2 are MNHNS and SASEGT. The CDR3 is 14 residues long. Primers included in the PCR were 60 Vbeta and 13 Jbeta primers. The authors' processing: Per a later analysis, the number of unique TCR beta chains was around 80 million, of which 8.5 million to 11 million were shared. Sequencing was performed with immunoSEQ multiplex PCR; in TCRdb, only in-frame clones are kept and a portion is missing. The V and J calls and clone size are taken from that table; D and trimming were inferred from the DNA. The sample contains about 130,000 clones, roughly four fifths of which appear only once. Study outcomes and limitations: Researchers reported in a later analysis that common viral pathogens appeared linked to several top clusters.

The chain is built from TRBV6-1 and TRBJ1-3; D is perhaps TRBD1 (5 bases). Sequencing used PBMCs. The TCR originated in a male donor in good health and CMV-seronegative. CDR3 region: CASSYRGEGNTIYF. The CDR3, as DNA: TGTGCCAGCAGTTATCGGGGGGAAGGAAACACCATATATTTT.